This T cell receptor (beta chain) comes out of a study of T-cell reconstitution after alpha-beta-depleted transplantation in children. Findings of the study overall: Alpha-beta T cells present about two months after transplant were reported to originate from several hundred expanded graft clones. One year post-transplant, T-cell counts and diversity were largely derived from T cells produced anew. Diversity of TCRbeta at day 60 was high in some patients, arising from surviving recipient T cells and thymic progenitors.

For this clonotype: Its specificity is unknown.

Using unique molecular identifiers, the investigators prepared the TCRbeta library. TCRdb re-analysed the PCR reads in MiXCR, keeping a single row per CDR3 protein. The profile shows more than 500,000 distinct CDR3 sequences, approximately 10% of them singletons. The CDR3 is 13 amino acids. The ends were cut back, 3 bases at V and 5 bases at J, with 8 bases in the middle. From germline, CDR1 is DFQATT and CDR2 SNEGSKA (reference sequence). The sequencing here drew on PBMCs, mostly from graft donor cells, taken 180 days after TCRalphabeta/CD19-depleted stem cell transplant. The chain uses TRBV20-1 and TRBJ1-6, with D uncertain. This TCR came from a female patient between 2 and 15 years old who had a stem cell transplant for aplastic anemia, so the T cells may come from the graft donor. CDR3 amino acids: CSASRQNNSPLHF. The DNA of the CDR3 is TGCAGTGCTAGTAGGCAGAATAATTCACCCCTCCACTTT.